Detailed here is one T cell receptor (beta chain). Antigen unknown. The data stem from a study of OX40 agonist ivuxolimab in advanced cancers. Study overall: Ivuxolimab, an antibody that agonizes OX40 (CD134), was administered to the patients. The eligibility criteria allowed prior anti-PD-1, anti-PD-L1 or anti-CTLA-4 therapy, and around 40% had some.

Generated by immunoSEQ multiplex PCR, the TCRdb table keeps only in-frame clones and is missing some. The sample has about 92,000 clones, 70% to 85% seen once. Notes on the study in general: Among T cells, CD8+ cells averaged more expanded clones than CD4+ cells.

Germline V gene data show CDR1 as WNHNN and CDR2 as SYGVQD (reference sequence). The CDR3 extends over 20 amino acids. Trimming at V came to 2 bases and at J to 0 bases, leaving 17 bases not matched to a gene. The material sequenced was CD4+ or CD8+ T cells sorted from blood, taken in a trial of the OX40 agonist ivuxolimab. The clonotype comes from an adult with an advanced solid tumor such as melanoma, head and neck, liver or kidney cancer. The chain uses TRBV10-1 and TRBJ2-7; 9 bases are shared with TRBD2. CDR3 loop: CASSEGRAVAGASISYEQYF. CDR3 nucleotides: TGCGCCAGCAGTGAGGGCAGGGCAGTAGCGGGGGCTTCTATCTCCTACGAGCAGTACTTC.